The 19 T cell receptor beta chains in this list originate from one sample, sequenced in a study of T cell changes during pregnancy in multiple sclerosis. The table came from immunoSEQ multiplex PCR; TCRdb's copy has only in-frame clones and leaves some out. In the table there are tens of thousands of clones, 92% of which are singletons. The sequences come from peripheral blood, collected in the second trimester of pregnancy. The receptors were gathered from a female donor in good health, enrolled as a control in a pregnancy study.

This clone appeared once. The rearrangement links TRBV6-5 to TRBJ1-2; 9 bases fit TRBD1. Trimming removed 0 bases from V and 8 bases from J; junction bases left unmatched: 4. The CDR3 totals 14 residues. Germline V gene lookup returns CDR1 MNHEY and CDR2 SVGAGI. The CDR3 sequence: CASSYSRQGGGYTF. The CDR3 coding sequence is TGTGCCAGCAGTTACTCGAGACAGGGGGGGGGCTACACCTTC.

Written as DNA, the CDR3 is TGTGCCAGTAGTATAGTTCAGGGCGGCTCCTACAATGAGCAGTTCTTC. Its protein product is CASSIVQGGSYNEQFF. The chain couples TRBV19 to TRBJ2-1; maybe TRBD1 (5 bases). Germline V CDR1 and CDR2: LNHDA, SQIVND (reference sequence). The V and J ends lost 1 base and 0 bases respectively, with 10 bases between them. The CDR3 runs 16 residues.

The chain couples TRBV27 to TRBJ2-7, with 10 bases identical to TRBD1. The germline gives CDR1 MNHEY, CDR2 SMNVEV (reference sequence). The CDR3 covers 14 residues. Trimming at V came to 11 bases and at J to 4 bases, leaving 11 bases not matched to a gene. The DNA for the CDR3 is TGTGCCGGGCCCACGGGGGGACAGGGGTACGAGCAGTACTTC. Translation: CAGPTGGQGYEQYF.

As to this clone: An end of the junction differs from the germline gene, which may be a read error. The J gene is TRBJ2-3, the V gene TRBV29-1; TRBD2 aligns across 10 bases. Germline V lookup: CDR1 SQVTM, CDR2 ANQGSEA. The CDR3 spans 13 residues. CDR3 amino acids: CSVPSGSRDTQYF. The CDR3 DNA is TGCAGCGTGCCTAGCGGGAGCAGAGATACGCAGTATTTT.

This clone was counted a single time. The chain employs TRBV6-6 and TRBJ2-1; D is perhaps TRBD1 (7 bases). CDR1 is MNHNY, CDR2 SVGAGI, per germline (reference sequence). Trimming shortened V by 2 bases and J by 8 bases, and 13 bases separated the two germline ends. This CDR3 spans 14 amino acids. CDR3 residues: CASSYQGGGYEQFF. Here the CDR3 DNA reads TGTGCCAGCAGTTACCAGGGGGGAGGATATGAGCAGTTCTTC.

V usage is TRBV27 and J usage is TRBJ1-1, with D possibly TRBD1 on 5 matching bases. Trimming cost V 5 bases and J 1 base, with 14 bases left between them. The CDR3 loop spans 15 amino acids. Germline CDR1 is MNHEY and CDR2 is SMNVEV (reference sequence). The DNA of the CDR3 is TGTGCCAGCAGTCCCAGTGGGGGAGGGAACACTGAAGCTTTCTTT. Translation: CASSPSGGGNTEAFF.

There are a few counts of this clone. This rearrangement joins TRBV6-1 to TRBJ1-2; D is uncertain. V lost 7 bases to trimming and J lost 0 bases, with 12 bases between them. Germline-derived CDR1 and CDR2 are MNHNS and SASEGT. CDR3 length: 14 residues. The CDR3 sequence: CASTLTVANYGYTF. The CDR3 DNA sequence: TGTGCCAGCACCCTGACTGTGGCTAACTATGGCTACACCTTC.

This clone has a single count. The chain recombines TRBV7-9 with TRBJ2-7; D is unclear. There are 13 residues in the CDR3. Germline CDR1 reads SEHNR; CDR2 reads FQNEAQ (reference sequence). V was shortened by 3 bases and J by 1 base, with 7 bases between the two germline ends. CDR3 amino acids: CASSFQISYEQYF. The CDR3 DNA is TGTGCCAGCAGCTTTCAGATTTCCTACGAGCAGTACTTC.

This sequence joins TRBV9 and TRBJ1-1, with unresolved D. CDR1 is SGDLS and CDR2 is YYNGEE in the germline V gene. The CDR3 extends over 15 amino acids. The germline V and J ends were trimmed by 0 bases and 4 bases, with 13 bases remaining between them. The CDR3 sequence is CASSVGWGDGTEAFF. DNA for the CDR3: TGTGCCAGCAGCGTAGGCTGGGGAGATGGCACTGAAGCTTTCTTT.

The V gene is TRBV5-1, the J gene TRBJ2-5; D is uncertain. Germline V gives CDR1 SGHRS, CDR2 YFSETQ. The CDR3 covers 12 residues. V lost 2 bases and J lost 0, with 2 bases in between. The DNA of the CDR3 is TGCGCCAGCAGCTTCTACCAAGAGACCCAGTACTTC. This translates into CASSFYQETQYF.

The V call is TRBV4-2, the J call TRBJ2-7; 7 nucleotides line up with TRBD1. Per the germline V gene, CDR1 is LGHNA and CDR2 is YNFKEQ. The ends lost 4 bases at V and 5 bases at J; junction bases unmatched: 11. The CDR3 covers 15 residues. This CDR3 reads CASSPGTVISNEQYF. CDR3 bases: TGTGCCAGCAGCCCCGGGACAGTCATTTCCAACGAGCAGTACTTC.

The chain uses TRBV7-9 and TRBJ1-2; tentative D call: TRBD1 (5 bases). This CDR3 has 17 amino acids. The germline V gene encodes CDR1 SEHNR and CDR2 FQNEAQ (reference sequence). The germline V and J ends were trimmed by 5 bases and 2 bases, with 21 bases remaining between them. In nucleotides, the CDR3 is TGTGCCAGCAGCCCCGGGAGCGTGGGGGGAGTCAACTATGGCTACACCTTC. Protein product: CASSPGSVGGVNYGYTF.

The table lists this clone with a few counts. This chain joins TRBV18 and TRBJ1-1, with 9 bases matching TRBD1. Losses at the gene ends were 5 bases for V and 3 bases for J; bases not matched to a gene: 4. Per the germline V gene, CDR1 is KGHSH and CDR2 is LQKENI. The CDR3 is 14 residues long. DNA for the CDR3: TGTGCCAGCTCATCCGGACAGGGGTACACTGAAGCTTTCTTT. Its translation: CASSSGQGYTEAFF.

The CDR3 DNA sequence: TGTGCCAGCAGCGATACAGGGAGGGACAATGAGCAGTTCTTC. Protein product: CASSDTGRDNEQFF. V usage is TRBV7-2 and J usage is TRBJ2-1, with D tentatively TRBD2 (7 bases). Trimming took off 5 bases at V and 5 bases at J, with 13 bases between the two ends. This CDR3 contains 14 residues. The germline V gene has CDR1 SGHTA and CDR2 FQGNSA.

This clone was recorded a few times. The rearrangement uses TRBV7-9 and TRBJ2-1; TRBD1 is a possible D gene (5 bases). Germline CDR1 SEHNR, CDR2 FQNEAQ (reference sequence). CDR3 length: 15 amino acids. V shed 3 bases and J shed 8 bases, with 17 bases lying between them. The DNA for the CDR3 is TGTGCCAGCAGCTTGGGTGGGCAGGGTAATCATGAGCAGTTCTTC. Its translation is CASSLGGQGNHEQFF. The variable domain in full, completed from reference TRBV7-9 and TRBJ2-1, reads DTGVSQNPRHKITKRGQNVTFRCDPISEHNRLYWYRQTLGQGPEFLTYFQNEAQLEKSRLLSDRFSAERPKGSFSTLEIQRTEQGDSAMYLCASSLGGQGNHEQFFGPGTRLTVL.

The V and J genes are TRBV21-1 and TRBJ2-2; the D call TRBD1 from the table was never checked on the DNA. TRBV21-1 constitutes a pseudogene. The CDR3 totals 16 residues. Here the CDR3 DNA reads TGTGCCAGCAGCAAAACCAGGGACAGGGGTACCGGGGAGCTGTTTTTT. Translating gives CASSKTRDRGTGELFF.

The chain has TRBV29-1 and TRBJ2-3; 7 bases map to TRBD2. The CDR3 extends over 13 amino acids. V trimming: 7 bases; J trimming: 0 bases; junction bases outside the gene matches: 4. Germline CDR1 SQVTM, CDR2 ANQGSEA. The CDR3 loop is CSGAGSSTDTQYF. CDR3 nucleotides: TGCAGCGGAGCGGGGTCTAGCACAGATACGCAGTATTTT.

This rearrangement joins TRBV27 to TRBJ2-7, with D possibly being TRBD2 (7 bases). Germline V lookup: CDR1 MNHEY, CDR2 SMNVEV (reference sequence). The length of the CDR3 is 16 residues. The V end was cut by 4 bases, the J end by 0 bases, with 16 bases between. The CDR3: CASSWGGQGSSYEQYF. The CDR3 DNA reads TGTGCCAGCAGTTGGGGGGGGCAGGGAAGCTCCTACGAGCAGTACTTC.

This chain joins TRBV5-1 and TRBJ1-3; a weak D match, TRBD1 (6 bases). Between the trimmed V and J ends, which lost 0 bases and 0 bases, there was a span of 7 bases. The CDR3 covers 15 residues. Germline loops: CDR1 SGHRS, CDR2 YFSETQ. CDR3 coding DNA: TGCGCCAGCAGCTTGGGACAGGCCTCTGGAAACACCATATATTTT. Translating gives CASSLGQASGNTIYF.